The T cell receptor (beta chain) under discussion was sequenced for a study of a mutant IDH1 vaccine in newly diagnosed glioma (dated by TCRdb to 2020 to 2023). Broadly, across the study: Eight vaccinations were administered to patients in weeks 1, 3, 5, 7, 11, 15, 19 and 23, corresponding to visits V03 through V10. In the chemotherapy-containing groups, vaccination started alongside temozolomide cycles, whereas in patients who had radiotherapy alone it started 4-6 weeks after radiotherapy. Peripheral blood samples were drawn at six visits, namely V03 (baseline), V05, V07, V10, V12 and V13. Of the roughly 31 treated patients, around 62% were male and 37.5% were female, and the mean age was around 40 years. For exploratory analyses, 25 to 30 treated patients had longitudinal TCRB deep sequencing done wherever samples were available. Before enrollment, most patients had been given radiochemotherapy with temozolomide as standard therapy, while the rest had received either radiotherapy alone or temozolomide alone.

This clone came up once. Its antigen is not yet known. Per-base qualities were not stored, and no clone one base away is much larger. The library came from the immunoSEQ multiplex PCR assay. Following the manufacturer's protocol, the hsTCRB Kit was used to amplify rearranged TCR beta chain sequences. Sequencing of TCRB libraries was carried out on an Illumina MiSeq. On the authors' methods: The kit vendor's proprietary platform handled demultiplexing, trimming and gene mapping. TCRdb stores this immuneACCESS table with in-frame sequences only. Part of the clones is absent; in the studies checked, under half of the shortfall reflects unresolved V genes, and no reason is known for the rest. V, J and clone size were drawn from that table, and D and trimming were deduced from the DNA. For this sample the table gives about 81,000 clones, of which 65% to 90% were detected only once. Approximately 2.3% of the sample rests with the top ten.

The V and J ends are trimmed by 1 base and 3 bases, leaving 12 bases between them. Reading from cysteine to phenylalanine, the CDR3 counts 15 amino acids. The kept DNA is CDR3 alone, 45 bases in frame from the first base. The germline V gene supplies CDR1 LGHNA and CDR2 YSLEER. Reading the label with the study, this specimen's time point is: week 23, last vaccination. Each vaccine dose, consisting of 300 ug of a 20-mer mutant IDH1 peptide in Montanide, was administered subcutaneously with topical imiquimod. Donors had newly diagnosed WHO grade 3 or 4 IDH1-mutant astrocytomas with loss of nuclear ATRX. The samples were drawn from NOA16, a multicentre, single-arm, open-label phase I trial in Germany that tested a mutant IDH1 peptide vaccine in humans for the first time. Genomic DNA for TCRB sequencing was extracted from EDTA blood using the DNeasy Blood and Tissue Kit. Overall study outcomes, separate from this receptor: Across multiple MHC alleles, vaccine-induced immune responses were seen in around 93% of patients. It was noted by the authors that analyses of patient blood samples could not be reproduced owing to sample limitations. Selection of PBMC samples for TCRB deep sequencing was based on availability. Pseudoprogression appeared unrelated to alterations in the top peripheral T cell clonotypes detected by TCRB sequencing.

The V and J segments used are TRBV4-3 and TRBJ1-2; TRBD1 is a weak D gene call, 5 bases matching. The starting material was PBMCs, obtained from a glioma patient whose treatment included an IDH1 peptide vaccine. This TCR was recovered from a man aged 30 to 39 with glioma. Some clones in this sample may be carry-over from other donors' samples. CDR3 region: CASSQVQGRDYGYTF. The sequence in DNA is TGCGCCAGCAGCCAAGTTCAGGGCAGAGACTATGGCTACACCTTC.